What follows is one T cell receptor beta chain and its context. Its antigen is still unknown. A much larger clone lies one base from this, so it may be a read error. The CDR3 does not end in the conserved phenylalanine or tryptophan, so this is likely a read error. This entry comes from a study of T cells in Graves' hyperthyroidism and ophthalmopathy. Study details: Before treatment of any kind, peripheral blood was taken at initial diagnosis.

Trimming took off 5 bases at V and 6 bases at J, with 10 bases between the two ends. Looked up from germline, CDR1 is SGHTA and CDR2 is FQGNSA. CDR3 size: 13 residues. Newly diagnosed hyperthyroidism patients aged 18 to 65 years had disease lasting under 2 months. Study results and limitations: Blood samples included most of the expanded thyroid clonotypes exceeding 0.001.

RNA transcripts served as the template for amplifying TCR beta CDR3 regions. HTBI primers drove first-round RT-PCR of the TCR CDR3. Using its own MiXCR run on the multiplex PCR reads, TCRdb lists one record per CDR3 protein. The sample includes some 510,000 distinct CDR3 sequences, less than 25% of them seen just once. The material sequenced was blood. The chain employs TRBV7-2 and TRBJ2-2, with no clear D. This clonotype was obtained from a man aged 18 to 35 with Graves' hyperthyroidism. In DNA, the CDR3 is TGTGCCAGCAGCCCACTTAACCCCGGGGAGCTGTTTGTT. Its protein product is CASSPLNPGELFV.